This T cell receptor beta chain originates from a study of Ad26.COV2.S vaccination and SARS-CoV-2 variants. Looked up from germline, CDR1 is SGDLS and CDR2 is YYNGEE. V trimming: 2 bases; J trimming: 3 bases; junction bases outside the gene matches: 8. This CDR3 region has 16 residues. Data came from immunoSEQ multiplex PCR; TCRdb stores just in-frame clones and leaves some out. In the table there are 450,000 to 550,000 clones, about 88% of which are singletons. Treatment: 15 to 20 received Ad26.COV2.S at low or high dose, single or two shots; about 5 received placebo; per-sample allocation not given. Day 63 after the first injection of vaccine or placebo was the sampling time. Recruitment in Boston yielded a donor of adult age, 18-55 years.

The receptor was isolated from a person aged 18 to 59 who received the Ad26.COV2.S COVID-19 vaccine or a placebo. The input for sequencing was peripheral blood, taken in a trial of Ad26.COV2.S vaccine versus placebo. The genes are TRBV9 and TRBJ2-5, with 9 bases aligning to TRBD2. The CDR3 nucleotides are TGTGCCAGCAGCGTCGGGACTAGCTGGGGCGAAGAGACCCAGTACTTC. It yields the protein CASSVGTSWGEETQYF.